This entry lists 23 T cell receptor beta chains sequenced from one sample in a study. TCRdb independently ran MiXCR on the RT-PCR reads; one entry per CDR3 protein. The table includes about 700,000 distinct CDR3 sequences, 14% detected once. Sample: memory CD4+ T cells from blood. The receptors shown here come from a female donor in good health, serving as a healthy control.

This clonotype was seen only a few times. CDR3 region: CASSLAAGGSGEQYF. CDR3 nucleotides: TGCGCCAGCAGCTTGGCAGCGGGAGGGTCGGGCGAGCAGTACTTC. The J gene is TRBJ2-7, the V gene TRBV5-1; TRBD2 matches at 10 bases. The germline V gene has CDR1 SGHRS and CDR2 YFSETQ. The CDR3 covers 15 residues. J lost 6 bases, V lost 0 bases, and 6 bases had no gene match.

This clonotype was counted many times. The gene calls are TRBV7-2 and TRBJ2-1; 7 bases map to TRBD2. Per germline, CDR1 SGHTA and CDR2 FQGNSA. J lost 7 bases, V lost 2 bases, and 17 bases had no gene match. CDR3 length: 18 residues. The CDR3 nucleotides are TGTGCCAGCAGCTTACAAGCCTCCCAGGCGGGAGTTAGAAATGAGCAGTTCTTC. Translation gives CASSLQASQAGVRNEQFF.

The J gene is TRBJ2-1, the V gene TRBV11-1, with D tentatively TRBD1 (5 bases). V lost 7 bases and J lost 5, with 15 bases in between. The CDR3 loop spans 14 amino acids. Looked up from germline, CDR1 is SGHAT and CDR2 is FQDESV (reference sequence). The DNA of the CDR3 is TGTGCCAGCACCTCTTGGGGCCTCAACAATGAGCAGTTCTTC. It encodes CASTSWGLNNEQFF.

This clonotype was detected ten times or more. DNA of the CDR3: TGCGCCAGCAGCCAAGCGACGGACAGGGTCGATGAGCAGTTCTTC. Its protein product is CASSQATDRVDEQFF. The chain carries TRBV4-1 and TRBJ2-1, with 8 positions matching TRBD1. The CDR3 covers 15 residues. From germline, CDR1 is MGHRA and CDR2 YSYEKL. Trimming cost V 1 base and J 8 bases; bases outside gene matches: 7.

This clonotype was counted at least ten times. The rearrangement uses TRBV12-3 or TRBV12-4 and TRBJ2-5; tentative D call: TRBD1 (6 bases). CDR3 size: 15 residues. The ends were cut back, 6 bases at V and 4 bases at J, with 18 bases in the middle. CDR3 DNA sequence: TGTGCCAGCAGGGGGATAGGGGGAGAGGGAGAGACCCAGTACTTC. Its protein product is CASRGIGGEGETQYF.

The chain has TRBV2 and TRBJ2-1; 10 nucleotides align to TRBD2. The CDR3 is made up of 15 amino acids. V gave up 8 bases and J gave up 5 bases; unmatched junction bases: 9. The V gene's germline CDR1 is SNHLY and CDR2 FYNNEI. As DNA, the CDR3 is TGTGCCAGCGGAGCGGGAGGGTTTGTGGACAATGAGCAGTTCTTC. Translating it yields CASGAGGFVDNEQFF.

This clonotype came up many times. The chain carries TRBV5-1 and TRBJ1-1; maybe TRBD1 (5 bases). This CDR3 spans 13 amino acids. The ends were cut back, 4 bases at V and 3 bases at J, with 10 bases in the middle. From germline, CDR1 is SGHRS and CDR2 YFSETQ. DNA of the CDR3: TGCGCCAGCAGCACAATCAGGGACACTGAAGCTTTCTTT. Amino acid sequence: CASSTIRDTEAFF.

In its sample, this clonotype was seen a few times. The rearrangement links TRBV7-2 to TRBJ2-5, with 7 bases matching TRBD1. CDR1 and CDR2 (germline): SGHTA, FQGNSA. The trim removed 5 bases at V and 0 bases at J, leaving 6 bases unmatched. The CDR3 consists of 15 residues. CDR3 DNA sequence: TGTGCCAGCAGCCGAGGACAGGTGTACCAAGAGACCCAGTACTTC. Amino acid sequence: CASSRGQVYQETQYF.

The table lists this clonotype with many counts. An end of the junction does not agree with germline; a read error may underlie this. CDR3 in DNA: TGCGCCAGCAGCGAGGCCCGATACGAGCAGTACTTC. It codes for CASSEARYEQYF. The chain links TRBV6-1 to TRBJ2-7; D is unresolved. Looked up from germline, CDR1 is MNHNS and CDR2 is SASEGT. This CDR3 spans 12 amino acids.

The chain is built from TRBV4-1 and TRBJ1-1; D unresolved. The V gene lost 1 base and the J gene lost 0 bases, with 9 bases spanning the gap. The CDR3 consists of 15 residues. Germline CDR1 MGHRA, CDR2 YSYEKL. For the CDR3, the DNA is TGCGCCAGCAGCCAAGGCGAGTTAATGAACACTGAAGCTTTCTTT. Translated, it gives CASSQGELMNTEAFF.

J is TRBJ1-1 and V is TRBV7-9, with TRBD1 matching 9 bases. Per the germline V gene, CDR1 is SEHNR and CDR2 is FQNEAQ (reference sequence). The CDR3 loop spans 20 amino acids. The trim removed 1 base at V and 3 bases at J, leaving 18 bases unmatched. Here the CDR3 reads CASSLGGTGLSGLGDTEAFF. The CDR3 region has the DNA TGTGCCAGCAGCTTAGGGGGGACAGGGCTTTCTGGGCTTGGAGACACTGAAGCTTTCTTT.

This rearrangement joins TRBV12-3 or TRBV12-4 to TRBJ2-3; D perhaps matches TRBD1 (6 bases). Trimming removed 5 bases at V and 0 bases at J, with 15 bases between. The CDR3 loop spans 16 amino acids. The CDR3 DNA follows: TGTGCCAGCAGTGCCCCTCAGGGGATAAGCACAGATACGCAGTATTTT. Translating gives CASSAPQGISTDTQYF.

CDR3 sequence (DNA): TGTGCCAGCAGCCCGGGGGCCAAAGAGACCCAGTACTTC. Protein: CASSPGAKETQYF. The V gene is TRBV7-3, the J gene TRBJ2-5; the D call may be TRBD1 or TRBD2 (6 bases each). The CDR3 consists of 13 residues. With 5 bases removed from V and 3 bases from J, the gap between germline ends came to 10 bases. Germline CDR1 SGHTA, CDR2 FQGTGA.

There are a few counts of this clonotype. The CDR3 reads CSARASGESPLHF. DNA for the CDR3: TGCAGTGCTAGAGCTTCAGGGGAATCACCCCTCCACTTT. This chain connects TRBV20-1 to TRBJ1-6; possibly TRBD1 for D (6 bases). The CDR3 loop spans 13 amino acids. V lost 1 base, J lost 10 bases, and 11 bases lay in between. CDR1 and CDR2 (germline): DFQATT, SNEGSKA (reference sequence).

This clonotype was observed a few times. The chain has TRBV28 and TRBJ1-2; D may be TRBD1 (6 bases). This CDR3 is built from 16 residues. Trimming left V 4 bases short and J 1 base short, with 16 bases between. Germline values: CDR1 MDHEN, CDR2 SYDVKM. The CDR3 DNA follows: TGTGCCAGCAGTTCCCGACAGGTAGTGGTTAACTATGGCTACACCTTC. Residues: CASSSRQVVVNYGYTF.

This chain uses TRBV11-2 with TRBJ2-2, with 9 bases fitting TRBD1. This CDR3 is built from 15 residues. The trim removed 5 bases at V and 4 bases at J, leaving 5 bases unmatched. CDR1 is SGHAT and CDR2 is FQNNGV in the germline V gene. The CDR3 reads CASSERQGVTGELFF. CDR3 DNA: TGTGCCAGCAGCGAACGACAGGGGGTCACCGGGGAGCTGTTTTTT.

The chain has TRBV9 and TRBJ1-1; 7 bases map to TRBD1. V lost 1 base to trimming and J lost 4 bases; unmatched junction nucleotides: 4. CDR1 and CDR2 from the germline V gene are SGDLS and YYNGEE. The CDR3 contains 14 residues. CDR3 protein: CASSVTDRSTEAFF. The CDR3, as DNA: TGTGCCAGCAGCGTAACGGACAGGAGCACTGAAGCTTTCTTT. Combining the CDR3 with reference TRBV9 and TRBJ1-1 gives the whole variable domain DSGVTQTPKHLITATGQRVTLRCSPRSGDLSVYWYQQSLDQGLQFLIQYYNGEERAKGNILERFSAQQFPDLHSELNLSSLELGDSALYFCASSVTDRSTEAFFGQGTRLTVV.

Ten or more counts support this clonotype. V and J are TRBV4-3 and TRBJ2-7; no clear D. Germline V CDR1 and CDR2: LGHNA, YSLEER. The CDR3 length is 13 residues. The V end lost 2 bases, the J end lost 3 bases, and 8 bases lay between the germline ends. The CDR3 reads CASSQSLSYEQYF. CDR3 bases: TGCGCCAGCAGCCAAAGCCTGAGCTACGAGCAGTACTTC.

This clonotype was seen more than once but under ten times. The chain recombines TRBV9 with TRBJ2-1, with D possibly matching TRBD1 (6 bases). Trimming took 0 bases from V and 9 from J, leaving 16 bases between them. The V gene's germline CDR1 is SGDLS and CDR2 YYNGEE. This CDR3 region has 15 residues. The CDR3 spells CASSVGVVRGGEQFF. CDR3 bases: TGTGCCAGCAGCGTAGGAGTGGTCAGGGGCGGTGAGCAGTTCTTC.

The V call is TRBV6-5, the J call TRBJ1-2, with a possible D match to TRBD1 (6 bases). Trimming removed 0 bases from V and 6 bases from J, with 11 bases in between. This CDR3 is 14 amino acids long. Germline V gene lookup returns CDR1 MNHEY and CDR2 SVGAGI. The CDR3 DNA follows: TGTGCCAGCAGTTACTCATCCAGGGGCCATGGCTACACCTTC. This codes for CASSYSSRGHGYTF.

In this sample, this clonotype turned up a few times. The chain recombines TRBV6-5 with TRBJ2-5; 7 bases are a match to TRBD2. The CDR3 has 15 residues. Unmatched junction bases numbered 12, after V lost 6 bases and J lost 5 bases. Germline CDR1 is MNHEY and CDR2 is SVGAGI. In DNA form, the CDR3 reads TGTGCCAGCAGAAGGATGGCGGGAGAGAAGGAGACCCAGTACTTC. As protein: CASRRMAGEKETQYF.

This clonotype was detected only a few times. The gene calls are TRBV9 and TRBJ1-6; D uncertain. Trimming left V 3 bases short and J 8 bases short, with 9 bases between. CDR1 and CDR2 (germline): SGDLS, YYNGEE. The CDR3 has 13 residues. The CDR3 nucleotides are TGTGCCAGCAGCGAAGGATACGATTCACCCCTCCACTTT. Residues: CASSEGYDSPLHF.

This chain joins TRBV9 and TRBJ1-2; 7 nucleotides match TRBD1. The CDR3 covers 15 residues. Germline values: CDR1 SGDLS, CDR2 YYNGEE. Losses at the gene ends were 0 bases for V and 5 bases for J; bases not matched to a gene: 7. CDR3 residues: CASSVGGTEIYGYTF. The DNA of the CDR3 is TGTGCCAGCAGCGTAGGTGGGACAGAGATTTATGGCTACACCTTC. The variable domain in full, with the rest retrieved from reference TRBV9 and TRBJ1-2, is DSGVTQTPKHLITATGQRVTLRCSPRSGDLSVYWYQQSLDQGLQFLIQYYNGEERAKGNILERFSAQQFPDLHSELNLSSLELGDSALYFCASSVGGTEIYGYTFGSGTRLTVV.